This T cell receptor beta chain appears in the sequencing data of a study of cytomegalovirus exposure and HLA in healthy donors. PCR primers comprised 60 Vbeta and 13 Jbeta primers. Some clones are missing from TCRdb's copy, which holds only in-frame ones; the method was immunoSEQ multiplex PCR. The sample has about 180,000 clones; roughly 82% are singletons. Between the trimmed V and J ends, which lost 2 bases and 0 bases, there was a span of 5 bases. CDR1 and CDR2 from the germline V gene are SGHNT and YYREEE (reference sequence). The CDR3 is made up of 13 amino acids. This chain links TRBV5-4 with TRBJ2-5, with D unclear. The receptor's source is a woman aged 50 to 60 in good health and CMV-seronegative. The source material was PBMCs. The DNA for the CDR3 is TGTGCCAGCAGCTTTAGCAACCAAGAGACCCAGTACTTC. This sequence encodes CASSFSNQETQYF.